These 25 T cell receptor beta chains were all obtained from the same sample, sequenced in a study of chemoradiotherapy in HPV16-positive cancers. This table comes from immunoSEQ multiplex PCR, and its TCRdb copy is limited to in-frame clones, with some not included. The sample records around 1,900 clones, about 83% being singletons. The sequencing here drew on tumor tissue, taken from a patient who underwent chemoradiotherapy. These receptors all come from a human donor with HPV-associated anogenital cancer.

The chain is built from TRBV7-2 and TRBJ2-6; unclear D gene. V lost 2 bases and J lost 4, with 9 bases in between. The V gene's germline CDR1 is SGHTA and CDR2 FQGNSA. This CDR3 spans 15 amino acids. The CDR3 DNA reads as TGTGCCAGCAGCTTAATGGGGTCAGGGGCCAACGTCCTGACTTTC. Translating gives CASSLMGSGANVLTF.

The chain uses TRBV6-1 and TRBJ2-5, with 7 bases lining up with TRBD2. Germline CDR1 is MNHNS and CDR2 is SASEGT. V gave up 6 bases and J gave up 1 base; unmatched junction bases: 8. This CDR3 contains 15 residues. CDR3 sequence (DNA): TGTGCCAGCAGAGCCTCTAGCGGATTCCAAGAGACCCAGTACTTC. The encoded protein is CASRASSGFQETQYF.

This chain uses TRBV7-2 with TRBJ2-3; no definite D call. Germline V gene sequence: CDR1 SGHTA, CDR2 FQGNSA. Deletions cut 0 bases from V and 5 bases from J, with 6 bases between. CDR3 size: 13 residues. The CDR3 reads CASSLAGKDTQYF. The CDR3, as DNA: TGTGCCAGCAGCTTAGCGGGTAAAGATACGCAGTATTTT.

V is TRBV5-6 and J is TRBJ1-2; 7 nucleotides line up with TRBD1. V lost 4 bases to trimming and J lost 6 bases; unmatched junction nucleotides: 3. Germline V gene lookup returns CDR1 SGHDT and CDR2 YYEEEE. The CDR3 is 12 amino acids. The CDR3 nucleotides are TGTGCCAGCAGCCGGGACAGCCATGGCTACACCTTC. Translation gives CASSRDSHGYTF.

V and J are TRBV7-9 and TRBJ2-7, with D tentatively TRBD1 or TRBD2 (6 bases each). V was clipped by 0 bases and J by 0 bases, with 15 bases between them. CDR1 and CDR2 (germline): SEHNR, FQNEAQ (reference sequence). There are 17 residues in the CDR3. CDR3: CASSLAYGGGHSYEQYF. DNA of the CDR3: TGTGCCAGCAGCTTAGCGTACGGAGGGGGACACTCCTACGAGCAGTACTTC.

This clone was observed a few times. The rearrangement links TRBV5-1 to TRBJ2-7; D perhaps matches TRBD2 (5 bases). The germline V and J ends were trimmed by 5 bases and 0 bases, with 15 bases remaining between them. The CDR3 covers 15 residues. Germline V gene sequence: CDR1 SGHRS, CDR2 YFSETQ. The CDR3 sequence: CASSYSGSSSYEQYF. As DNA, the CDR3 is TGCGCCAGCAGTTACTCGGGGTCCTCCTCCTACGAGCAGTACTTC.

This chain connects TRBV2 to TRBJ2-7; D is perhaps TRBD2 (5 bases). The CDR3 consists of 12 residues. Germline assignment: CDR1 SNHLY and CDR2 FYNNEI. With 6 bases removed from V and 5 bases from J, the gap between germline ends came to 11 bases. The CDR3 here is CASRSDGDEQYF. DNA of the CDR3: TGTGCCAGCAGATCTGACGGGGACGAGCAGTACTTC.

The chain has TRBV10-3 and TRBJ1-2; D is unclear. The CDR3 spans 14 residues. Germline CDR1 is ENHRY and CDR2 is SYGVKD. The germline V and J ends were trimmed by 0 bases and 1 base, with 6 bases remaining between them. CDR3 nucleotides: TGTGCCATCAGTGAGTCGGAAAGTAACTATGGCTACACCTTC. This gives the protein CAISESESNYGYTF.

This rearrangement joins TRBV11-3 to TRBJ2-1; TRBD2 might be the D (5 bases). This CDR3 is 16 amino acids long. V lost 0 bases and J 0 bases, leaving 9 bases between the germline ends. Per germline, CDR1 SGHNT and CDR2 YENEEA. CDR3 in amino acids: CASSLDGKSSYNEQFF. The CDR3 coding sequence is TGTGCCAGCAGCTTAGACGGGAAAAGCTCCTACAATGAGCAGTTCTTC.

The gene calls are TRBV19 and TRBJ2-7; no firm D call. The CDR3 length is 12 residues. Per germline, CDR1 LNHDA and CDR2 SQIVND (reference sequence). V gave up 6 bases and J gave up 2 bases, with 8 bases separating them. The CDR3 is CASSGSAYEQYF. In DNA, the CDR3 is TGTGCCAGTAGCGGGTCTGCCTACGAGCAGTACTTC.

The rearrangement links TRBV29-1 to TRBJ2-7; the D gene is possibly TRBD1 (6 bases). V was clipped by 3 bases and J by 0 bases, with 9 bases between them. CDR1 is SQVTM, CDR2 ANQGSEA, per germline. CDR3 length: 13 residues. The CDR3 nucleotides read TGCAGCGTTGAGGGGGACAACTCCTACGAGCAGTACTTC. Its protein is CSVEGDNSYEQYF.

The V and J genes are TRBV6-1 and TRBJ1-5, with 8 nucleotides matching TRBD1. J lost 7 bases, V lost 1 base, and 9 bases had no gene match. The CDR3 runs 16 residues. Germline-derived CDR1 and CDR2 are MNHNS and SASEGT. The CDR3 DNA sequence: TGTGCCAGCAGTGAAGAGTCAGGGGGCGGTGGGCAGCCCCAGCATTTT. Translated, it gives CASSEESGGGGQPQHF.

The chain joins TRBV11-1 to TRBJ1-4, with D possibly being TRBD1 (6 bases). The CDR3 runs to 14 residues. Germline lookup yields CDR1 SGHAT and CDR2 FQDESV (reference sequence). Trimming pared 2 bases from V and 8 bases from J, leaving 12 bases between. Here the CDR3 reads CASSLLAGGEKLFF. CDR3 nucleotide sequence: TGTGCCAGCAGCTTATTGGCCGGGGGCGAAAAACTGTTTTTT.

This chain uses TRBV4-1 with TRBJ2-7; no clear D gene. This CDR3 contains 13 residues. CDR1 is MGHRA, CDR2 YSYEKL, per germline. The V gene lost 3 bases and the J gene lost 4 bases, with 10 bases spanning the gap. The CDR3 region has the DNA TGCGCCAGCAGCCACCCGAACGAGTACGAGCAGTACTTC. It translates to CASSHPNEYEQYF.

The CDR3 bases are TGTGCCAGCAGCTTGCAGGGGGCTGAAAAACTGTTTTTT. This translates into CASSLQGAEKLFF. The chain uses TRBV5-4 and TRBJ1-4, with TRBD1 matching over 8 bases. V dropped 1 base and J dropped 7; count of bases not matched to a gene: 0. This CDR3 has 13 residues. Germline values: CDR1 SGHNT, CDR2 YYREEE (reference sequence).

The chain joins TRBV29-1 to TRBJ2-1; no clear D. CDR1 is SQVTM, CDR2 ANQGSEA, per germline. Trimming shortened V by 7 bases and J by 0 bases, and 10 bases separated the two germline ends. The CDR3 runs 13 residues. CDR3: CSAARGSYNEQFF. In nucleotides, the CDR3 is TGCAGCGCCGCCCGCGGCTCCTACAATGAGCAGTTCTTC.

V gene TRBV14 combines with J gene TRBJ2-3; a weak D match, TRBD1 (5 bases). Between the trimmed V and J ends, which lost 1 base and 3 bases, there was a span of 8 bases. This CDR3 has 14 amino acids. The V gene's germline CDR1 is SGHDN and CDR2 FVKESK. The CDR3 bases are TGTGCCAGCAGCCAAGCACAGGAGACAGATACGCAGTATTTT. Protein product: CASSQAQETDTQYF. The variable domain in full, with the rest retrieved from reference TRBV14 and TRBJ2-3, is EAGVTQFPSHSVIEKGQTVTLRCDPISGHDNLYWYRRVMGKEIKFLLHFVKESKQDESGMPNNRFLAERTGGTYSTLKVQPAELEDSGVYFCASSQAQETDTQYFGPGTRLTVL.

In this sample, this clone turned up a few times. V and J are TRBV10-3 and TRBJ1-2; 8 bases are shared with TRBD1. Per germline, CDR1 ENHRY and CDR2 SYGVKD. CDR3 size: 14 residues. The V segment lost 6 bases and the J segment 8 bases; nucleotides outside the gene matches: 11. The CDR3 DNA reads as TGTGCCATCAGGGAGGACAGGGACCTGTACGGCTACACCTTC. This translates into CAIREDRDLYGYTF.

The genes are TRBV7-2 and TRBJ1-2; the D is unclear. CDR1 is SGHTA and CDR2 is FQGNSA in the germline V gene. Trimming took 4 bases from V and 12 from J, leaving 18 bases between them. CDR3 length: 13 amino acids. DNA of the CDR3: TGTGCCAGCAGCTCCAGTGGGGAAACCCCTCACACCTTC. Translation: CASSSSGETPHTF.

The chain joins TRBV6-1 to TRBJ2-2; 7 nucleotides match TRBD1. Germline V gene sequence: CDR1 MNHNS, CDR2 SASEGT. J lost 4 bases, V lost 8 bases, and 10 bases had no gene match. The CDR3 contains 15 residues. The DNA of the CDR3 is TGTGCCAGCGGGCACCGGACAGGCCTCACCGGGGAGCTGTTTTTT. Protein: CASGHRTGLTGELFF.

The chain combines TRBV10-3 with TRBJ2-1; D tentatively reads TRBD1 or TRBD2 (5 bases each). This CDR3 contains 17 residues. V lost 2 bases and J lost 0, with 14 bases in between. Germline values: CDR1 ENHRY, CDR2 SYGVKD. The CDR3 DNA sequence: TGTGCCATCAGTGAGCCACCGGGACGAAGCTCCTACAATGAGCAGTTCTTC. Protein sequence: CAISEPPGRSSYNEQFF.

V and J are TRBV2 and TRBJ1-5; the D gene is possibly TRBD1 (6 bases). Germline CDR1 SNHLY, CDR2 FYNNEI. Trimming left V 7 bases short and J 2 bases short, with 12 bases between. This CDR3 spans 14 amino acids. CDR3 residues: CASTTQGGNQPQHF. The CDR3 coding sequence is TGTGCCAGCACCACACAGGGAGGCAATCAGCCCCAGCATTTT.

The chain uses TRBV5-4 and TRBJ2-1; unclear D gene. CDR1 and CDR2 (germline): SGHNT, YYREEE (reference sequence). CDR3 size: 12 residues. Trimming shortened V by 3 bases and J by 9 bases, and 10 bases separated the two germline ends. The CDR3 protein is CASSYGPSEQFF. CDR3 nucleotide sequence: TGTGCCAGCAGCTATGGCCCGAGTGAGCAGTTCTTC.

This chain uses TRBV6-1 with TRBJ2-7; no firm D call. CDR3 length: 12 amino acids. Trimming stripped 3 bases from V and 1 base from J, with 4 bases between. Germline V CDR1 and CDR2: MNHNS, SASEGT. CDR3 in DNA: TGTGCCAGCAGTGAGGCGTCCTACGAGCAGTACTTC. It yields the protein CASSEASYEQYF.

The chain employs TRBV29-1 and TRBJ2-7; D is unclear. CDR1 is SQVTM and CDR2 is ANQGSEA in the germline V gene. Trimming left V 5 bases short and J 1 base short, with 6 bases between. The CDR3 extends over 11 amino acids. CDR3 DNA sequence: TGCAGCGTTTTGGGTTCCTACGAGCAGTACTTC. Protein sequence: CSVLGSYEQYF.